The next 14 T cell receptor beta chains were all read from a single sample in a study of T cell responses to AZD1222 COVID-19 vaccine. TCRdb keeps only in-frame clones here, not all; method: immunoSEQ multiplex PCR. This sample has about 150,000 clones, with roughly nine tenths found just once. The sequenced sample was peripheral blood, obtained on day 0 of AZD1222 vaccination. These receptors were collected from an adult in good health.

The chain combines TRBV20-1 with TRBJ2-1, with a possible D match to TRBD2 (5 bases). The CDR3 sequence is 15 residues long. Germline CDR1 is DFQATT and CDR2 is SNEGSKA (reference sequence). The V and J ends lost 3 bases and 0 bases respectively, with 12 bases between them. This CDR3 reads CSASVSGPSYNEQFF. The CDR3 DNA is TGCAGTGCTAGTGTGAGCGGCCCCTCCTACAATGAGCAGTTCTTC.

This rearrangement joins TRBV5-4 to TRBJ2-5, with 8 bases identical to TRBD2. The germline CDR1 and CDR2 sequences are SGHNT and YYREEE (reference sequence). The CDR3 runs 14 residues. V was pared by 4 bases and J by 3 bases, with 5 bases of the junction left unmatched. CDR3 bases: TGTGCCAGCAGCCTGGGACTAGGTAAAGAGACCCAGTACTTC. Its translation: CASSLGLGKETQYF. Full variable domain (remainder filled in from reference TRBV5-4 and TRBJ2-5): ETGVTQSPTHLIKTRGQQVTLRCSSQSGHNTVSWYQQALGQGPQFIFQYYREEENGRGNFPPRFSGLQFPNYSSELNVNALELDDSALYLCASSLGLGKETQYFGPGTRLLVL.

J is TRBJ1-2 and V is TRBV6-5; D uncertain. The germline CDR1 and CDR2 sequences are MNHEY and SVGAGI. This CDR3 has 14 residues. V lost 6 bases to trimming and J lost 3 bases, with 14 bases between them. Written as DNA, the CDR3 is TGTGCCAGCAGGCCTCCATCAGGAGACTATGGCTACACCTTC. Encoded protein: CASRPPSGDYGYTF.

V is TRBV28 and J is TRBJ2-2; 9 bases agree with TRBD2. The germline gives CDR1 MDHEN, CDR2 SYDVKM. The V segment lost 6 bases and the J segment 1 base; nucleotides outside the gene matches: 3. This CDR3 is built from 15 residues. CDR3 DNA sequence: TGTGCCAGCAGGAGACTAGCGGTGAACACCGGGGAGCTGTTTTTT. Its translation is CASRRLAVNTGELFF.

The chain has TRBV27 and TRBJ1-5, with unresolved D. V was shortened by 2 bases and J by 5 bases, with 10 bases between the two germline ends. This CDR3 is 14 amino acids long. From germline, CDR1 is MNHEY and CDR2 SMNVEV (reference sequence). The CDR3 DNA reads as TGTGCCAGCAGTTTACTAAATCGGGATCAGCCCCAGCATTTT. This sequence encodes CASSLLNRDQPQHF.

This clone was seen more than once but under ten times. This rearrangement joins TRBV7-9 to TRBJ1-3; no clear D gene. V was cut by 5 bases and J by 0 bases, with 8 bases left in between. The CDR3 totals 14 residues. Germline CDR1 SEHNR, CDR2 FQNEAQ (reference sequence). The CDR3, as DNA: TGTGCCAGCAGCCCCCCGCTCTCTGGAAACACCATATATTTT. Its protein is CASSPPLSGNTIYF.

V is TRBV7-2 and J is TRBJ2-7, with 12 bases matching TRBD2. V lost 5 bases, J lost 4 bases, and 6 bases stayed unmatched. Germline-derived CDR1 and CDR2 are SGHTA and FQGNSA. There are 15 residues in the CDR3. For the CDR3, the DNA is TGTGCCAGCAGCGCGACTAGCGGGAGTCCATACGAGCAGTACTTC. Its protein product is CASSATSGSPYEQYF. The variable domain in full, completed from reference TRBV7-2 and TRBJ2-7, reads GAGVSQSPSNKVTEKGKDVELRCDPISGHTALYWYRQSLGQGLEFLIYFQGNSAPDKSGLPSDRFSAERTGGSVSTLTIQRTQQEDSAVYLCASSATSGSPYEQYFGPGTRLTVT.

The chain recombines TRBV2 with TRBJ1-2; no clear D. V lost 2 bases and J lost 2, with 9 bases in between. Germline CDR1 and CDR2: SNHLY and FYNNEI. CDR3 length equals 14 residues. CDR3: CASSEFFGNYGYTF. In DNA, the CDR3 is TGTGCCAGCAGTGAATTTTTCGGGAACTATGGCTACACCTTC. The entire variable domain, with the rest obtained from reference TRBV2 and TRBJ1-2, is as follows: EPEVTQTPSHQVTQMGQEVILRCVPISNHLYFYWYRQILGQKVEFLVSFYNNEISEKSEIFDDQFSVERPDGSNFTLKIRSTKLEDSAMYFCASSEFFGNYGYTFGSGTRLTVV.

The chain carries TRBV19 and TRBJ2-1, with 7 nucleotides matching TRBD2. After removal of 8 bases from V and 6 bases from J, the junction contained 10 bases not matched to a gene. This CDR3 contains 14 residues. Germline CDR1 is LNHDA and CDR2 is SQIVND (reference sequence). CDR3: CASGRGGVGNEQFF. In DNA form, the CDR3 reads TGTGCCAGTGGGCGCGGGGGAGTAGGCAATGAGCAGTTCTTC. Using reference TRBV19 and TRBJ2-1 for the parts outside the CDR3, the full variable domain is DGGITQSPKYLFRKEGQNVTLSCEQNLNHDAMYWYRQDPGQGLRLIYYSQIVNDFQKGDIAEGYSVSREKKESFPLTVTSAQKNPTAFYLCASGRGGVGNEQFFGPGTRLTVL.

The J gene is TRBJ2-1, the V gene TRBV5-1; D is possibly TRBD2 (6 bases). This CDR3 contains 13 residues. Trimming cost V 4 bases and J 8 bases, with 13 bases left between them. Germline V lookup: CDR1 SGHRS, CDR2 YFSETQ. The DNA for the CDR3 is TGCGCCAGCAGCCGGAGGTGGGGGGATGAGCAGTTCTTC. This encodes CASSRRWGDEQFF.

This chain links TRBV15 with TRBJ2-3, with D unresolved. The CDR3 consists of 13 residues. Germline V gives CDR1 LNHNV, CDR2 YYDKDF (reference sequence). V lost 1 base and J lost 3, with 5 bases in between. The CDR3 here is CATSRVQTDTQYF. The CDR3 DNA sequence: TGTGCCACCAGCAGAGTCCAAACAGATACGCAGTATTTT. Full variable domain (remainder filled in from reference TRBV15 and TRBJ2-3): DAMVIQNPRYQVTQFGKPVTLSCSQTLNHNVMYWYQQKSSQAPKLLFHYYDKDFNNEADTPDNFQSRRPNTSFCFLDIRSPGLGDTAMYLCATSRVQTDTQYFGPGTRLTVL.

This clone is a singleton in its sample. The V call is TRBV7-8, the J call TRBJ2-1; TRBD1 might be the D (5 bases). The V end lost 2 bases, the J end lost 2 bases, and 10 bases lay between the germline ends. Germline lookup yields CDR1 SGHVS and CDR2 FQNEAQ. The CDR3 is 15 amino acids. The CDR3 sequence is CASSLQGITYNEQFF. CDR3 in DNA: TGTGCCAGCAGCTTACAGGGAATAACCTACAATGAGCAGTTCTTC. Full variable domain (outside the CDR3, taken from reference TRBV7-8 and TRBJ2-1): GAGVSQSPRYKVAKRGQDVALRCDPISGHVSLFWYQQALGQGPEFLTYFQNEAQLDKSGLPSDRFFAERPEGSVSTLKIQRTQQEDSAVYLCASSLQGITYNEQFFGPGTRLTVL.

This rearrangement joins TRBV25-1 to TRBJ1-1, with a weak D call TRBD1 (5 bases). Trimming took off 3 bases at V and 8 bases at J, with 13 bases between the two ends. Germline V CDR1 and CDR2: MGHDK, SYGVNS. This CDR3 region has 13 residues. This chain's CDR3 is CASSEVGQLEAFF. The CDR3, as DNA: TGTGCCAGCAGTGAGGTCGGACAACTGGAAGCTTTCTTT.

The chain employs TRBV10-3 and TRBJ1-6, with 7 bases lining up with TRBD1. The CDR3 totals 15 residues. Looked up from germline, CDR1 is ENHRY and CDR2 is SYGVKD. The V segment lost 3 bases and the J segment 4 bases; nucleotides outside the gene matches: 3. The CDR3 protein is CAISDPGQYNSPLHF. The CDR3 nucleotides are TGTGCCATCAGTGACCCGGGACAGTATAATTCACCCCTCCACTTT.